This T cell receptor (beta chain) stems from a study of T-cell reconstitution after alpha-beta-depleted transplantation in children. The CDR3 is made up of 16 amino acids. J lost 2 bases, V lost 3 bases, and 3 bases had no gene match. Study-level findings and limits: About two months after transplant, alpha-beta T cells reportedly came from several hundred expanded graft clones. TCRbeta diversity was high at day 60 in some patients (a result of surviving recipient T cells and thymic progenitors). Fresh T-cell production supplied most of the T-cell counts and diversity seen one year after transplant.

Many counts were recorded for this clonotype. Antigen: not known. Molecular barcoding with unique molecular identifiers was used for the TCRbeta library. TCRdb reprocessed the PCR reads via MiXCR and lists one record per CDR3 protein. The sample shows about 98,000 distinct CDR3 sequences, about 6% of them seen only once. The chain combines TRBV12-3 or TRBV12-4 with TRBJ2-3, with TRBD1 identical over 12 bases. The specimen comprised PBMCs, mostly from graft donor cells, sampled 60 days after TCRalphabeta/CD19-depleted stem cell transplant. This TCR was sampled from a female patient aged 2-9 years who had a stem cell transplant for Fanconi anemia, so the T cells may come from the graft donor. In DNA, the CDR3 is TGTGCCAGCAGTTTCTGGGACAGGGGGCCCACAGATACGCAGTATTTT. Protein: CASSFWDRGPTDTQYF.